Sequencing of this T cell receptor beta chain was carried out in a study of regulatory T cells in long-lasting Graves disease. Sequencing libraries for TCR beta were prepared with iRepertoire HTBI primers and Arm-PCR of CDR3 regions. TCRdb reanalysed the multiplex PCR reads using MiXCR and keeps one entry per CDR3 protein. Of fewer than 400,000 distinct CDR3 sequences detected, more than 15% appear once; the ten largest clones hold approximately 35%. In this sample, this clonotype turned up many times. Trimming took off 1 base at V and 4 bases at J, with 8 bases between the two ends. The CDR3 consists of 14 residues. The time point: newly diagnosed GD, antithyroid drugs for less than 3 months. Preparation of the TCR library used RNA extracted from PBMCs.

The source material was peripheral blood mononuclear cells (PBMCs), sampled at new diagnosis, from a patient treated with antithyroid drugs. The clonotype was recovered from a female donor with Graves disease. The chain recombines TRBV12-3 or TRBV12-4 with TRBJ1-5; D uncertain. The CDR3 DNA reads TGTGCCAGCAGTTTAGTACAAGGGAATCAGCCCCAGCATTTT. Residues: CASSLVQGNQPQHF.